These 8 T cell receptor beta chains originate from one sample sequenced in a study of blood T cells in healthy people across ages. PCR was performed a second time for about 7 to 12 cycles using a sample-barcoded 5' primer and a J-beta primer mix. TCRdb called the 5' RACE reads again in MiXCR, with one record for every CDR3 protein. Of over 600,000 distinct CDR3 sequences listed, less than 60% are singletons. Sequenced material: blood. The source of these receptors is a man older than 75 in good health.

This clonotype was seen only a few times. This sequence joins TRBV20-1 and TRBJ1-5; tentatively, D is TRBD1 (6 bases). Trimming stripped 1 base from V and 6 bases from J, with 13 bases between. Per the germline V gene, CDR1 is DFQATT and CDR2 is SNEGSKA (reference sequence). CDR3 length equals 14 residues. In nucleotides, the CDR3 is TGCAGTGCTAGAGTCGGGGGGCCCGGTCAGCCCCAGCATTTT. Its translation: CSARVGGPGQPQHF.

As for this clonotype: A much larger clone differs by one base, so this may be a read error. This CDR3 is CASSVAQTTEQFF. The CDR3 DNA reads TGTGCCAGCAGTGTAGCGCAAACTACTGAGCAGTTCTTC. V is TRBV12-3 or TRBV12-4 and J is TRBJ2-1; weak D call: TRBD2 (5 bases). This CDR3 contains 13 residues.

V and J are TRBV5-1 and TRBJ2-6, with unresolved D. Germline CDR1 SGHRS, CDR2 YFSETQ. V dropped 2 bases and J dropped 5 bases, with 17 bases sitting between them. The CDR3 is 17 amino acids. CDR3 loop: CASSLTSTPGRANVLTF. Written as DNA, the CDR3 is TGCGCCAGCAGCTTAACCTCGACGCCTGGTAGGGCCAACGTCCTGACTTTC.

The chain recombines TRBV28 with TRBJ2-5; TRBD2 is a possible D gene (5 bases). V lost 10 bases, J lost 5 bases, and 20 bases lay in between. This CDR3 region has 14 residues. In germline, CDR1 is MDHEN, CDR2 SYDVKM. The CDR3 protein is CATKAAALGETQYF. The CDR3 nucleotides are TGTGCCACCAAAGCGGCAGCTCTAGGGGAGACCCAGTACTTC.

This clonotype was seen more than once but under ten times. The chain carries TRBV27 and TRBJ2-7, with TRBD1 identical over 8 bases. The V gene end was trimmed by 5 bases and the J gene end by 2 bases; junction bases not matched to a gene: 14. The CDR3 spans 17 residues. Germline values: CDR1 MNHEY, CDR2 SMNVEV (reference sequence). The CDR3 coding sequence is TGTGCCAGCAGTCCCGGACAGGGCTTATCTTTCGCCTACGAGCAGTACTTC. It is translated as CASSPGQGLSFAYEQYF.

CDR3 residues: CAWGGDSNYEQYF. In DNA, the CDR3 is TGTGCCTGGGGAGGGGACAGCAACTACGAGCAGTACTTC. This chain uses TRBV30 with TRBJ2-7, with a weak D call TRBD1 (7 bases). The CDR3 spans 13 residues. Germline lookup yields CDR1 GTSNPN and CDR2 SVGIG (reference sequence). V was clipped by 5 bases and J by 3 bases, with 14 bases between them. The whole variable domain, remainder taken from reference TRBV30 and TRBJ2-7, is SQTIHQWPATLVQPVGSPLSLECTVEGTSNPNLYWYRQAAGRGLQLLFYSVGIGQISSEVPQNLSASRPQDRQFILSSKKLLLSDSGFYLCAWGGDSNYEQYFGPGTRLTVT.

This chain connects TRBV15 to TRBJ2-1; D is undetermined. With 5 bases removed from V and 0 bases from J, the gap between germline ends came to 32 bases. The CDR3 is made up of 22 amino acids. Per germline, CDR1 LNHNV and CDR2 YYDKDF (reference sequence). This CDR3 reads CATSGLFGISYGRPNSYNEQFF. CDR3 bases: TGTGCCACCAGCGGATTATTTGGTATTTCTTACGGCAGGCCAAACTCCTACAATGAGCAGTTCTTC.

The chain carries TRBV7-8 and TRBJ2-1; TRBD2 agrees at 10 bases. Unmatched junction bases numbered 8, after V lost 5 bases and J lost 10 bases. CDR1 and CDR2 from the germline V gene are SGHVS and FQNEAQ. The CDR3 length is 14 residues. The CDR3 nucleotides are TGTGCCAGCAGCGCTACTAGCGGGACTGTCGAGCAGTTCTTC. Amino acids: CASSATSGTVEQFF.